Shown below are 9 T cell receptor beta chains from a single sample sequenced in a study of T-cell reconstitution after alpha-beta-depleted transplantation in children. Using unique molecular identifiers, the investigators prepared the TCRbeta library. TCRdb independently ran MiXCR on the PCR reads; one entry per CDR3 protein. The sample records around 600,000 distinct CDR3 sequences, approximately 15% being singletons. This sample comprised PBMCs from the stem cell graft donor, obtained from the stem cell graft. The source is a human donor who donated a stem cell graft to a child with acute myeloid leukemia.

Remarks on this clonotype: A much larger clone is a single base away; this may be a read error. The chain links TRBV10-3 to TRBJ1-2, with D unresolved. V was trimmed by 1 base and J by 6 bases, leaving 12 bases between them. Germline V gene data show CDR1 as ENHRY and CDR2 as SYGVKD. CDR3 length equals 14 residues. The CDR3 DNA reads TGTGCCATCAGTGAGTGGAGCAATATCGATGGCTACACCTTC. Residues: CAISEWSNIDGYTF.

This clonotype was detected many times. The CDR3 DNA is TGTGCCAGCAGCTTGGACACATTCCCTCTCCCTAGCACAGATACGCAGTATTTT. Its protein is CASSLDTFPLPSTDTQYF. The chain carries TRBV11-1 and TRBJ2-3; tentative D call: TRBD1 (5 bases). This CDR3 comprises 18 residues. V lost 3 bases and J 0 bases, leaving 19 bases between the germline ends. Germline lookup yields CDR1 SGHAT and CDR2 FQDESV (reference sequence).

The rearrangement uses TRBV5-1 and TRBJ2-3; 10 nucleotides align to TRBD1. The V gene's germline CDR1 is SGHRS and CDR2 YFSETQ. V lost 2 bases, J lost 2 bases, and 8 bases stayed unmatched. The CDR3 runs 17 residues. The DNA for the CDR3 is TGCGCCAGCAGCTTCACGGGACAGGGGACTCCCACAGATACGCAGTATTTT. Its protein is CASSFTGQGTPTDTQYF.

This clonotype was observed at least ten times. This chain connects TRBV12-3 or TRBV12-4 to TRBJ2-7; 8 bases fit TRBD1. V was pared by 3 bases and J by 3 bases, with 1 base of the junction left unmatched. The CDR3 contains 13 residues. The CDR3 loop is CASSFGQGYEQYF. CDR3 nucleotides: TGTGCCAGCAGTTTCGGACAGGGCTACGAGCAGTACTTC.

Note on this clonotype: A much larger clone sits a single nucleotide away, making a read error possible. The chain is built from TRBV7-2 and TRBJ2-1; TRBD2 agrees at 8 bases. The CDR3 loop spans 16 amino acids. Germline CDR1 SGHTA, CDR2 FQGNSA. CDR3 sequence reads: CASSLSGTRENNEQLF. DNA of the CDR3: TGTGCCAGCAGCTTGTCGGGGACTAGGGAGAACAATGAGCAGCTCTTC.

The V gene is TRBV11-2, the J gene TRBJ1-1, with TRBD1 as a possible D gene (5 bases). V dropped 5 bases and J dropped 6 bases, with 16 bases sitting between them. The CDR3 has 14 amino acids. CDR1 SGHAT and CDR2 FQNNGV come from the germline V gene. CDR3 coding DNA: TGTGCCAGCAGCACACGAGCAGGGTGGTCTGAAGCTTTCTTT. As protein: CASSTRAGWSEAFF.

This rearrangement joins TRBV6-2 or TRBV6-3 to TRBJ2-7; TRBD2 matches 12 bases. The CDR3 totals 18 residues. V gave up 0 bases and J gave up 0 bases; unmatched junction bases: 6. From germline, CDR1 is MNHEY and CDR2 SVGEGT. CDR3 nucleotide sequence: TGTGCCAGCAGTTACTCGGCTAGCGGGGGGGGTAGCTCCTACGAGCAGTACGTC. Translation: CASSYSASGGGSSYEQYV.

This sequence joins TRBV20-1 and TRBJ1-2; 9 positions agree with TRBD1. This CDR3 comprises 13 residues. Germline CDR1 reads DFQATT; CDR2 reads SNEGSKA (reference sequence). V lost 3 bases to trimming and J lost 8 bases; unmatched junction nucleotides: 7. For the CDR3, the DNA is TGCAGTGCTAGGGACAGGGGACCGAGGGGCTACACCTTC. As protein: CSARDRGPRGYTF.

V is TRBV28 and J is TRBJ2-1; no clear D. V shed 4 bases and J shed 0 bases, with 10 bases lying between them. Germline CDR1 MDHEN, CDR2 SYDVKM. The CDR3 runs 15 residues. CDR3: CASSSDLSSYNEQFF. CDR3 in DNA: TGTGCCAGCAGTTCCGACCTAAGCTCCTACAATGAGCAGTTCTTC.